The 10 T cell receptor beta chains presented below share a single source sample, sequenced in a study of blood T cell repertoires in COVID-19. Here immunoSEQ multiplex PCR was the method, and the copy in TCRdb shows in-frame clones only, minus some. Among some 260,000 clones listed, around 88% were seen once. Sequenced input: peripheral blood. The receptor set was obtained from a woman in her 30s with COVID-19, enrolled during active disease.

This chain uses TRBV14 with TRBJ2-4; 8 bases are shared with TRBD1. There are 14 residues in the CDR3. Germline V gene data show CDR1 as SGHDN and CDR2 as FVKESK. With 2 bases clipped from V and 8 bases from J, the junction kept 5 bases outside the gene matches. The CDR3 loop is CASSQTGGSDIQYF. As DNA, the CDR3 is TGTGCCAGCAGCCAAACAGGGGGTTCAGACATTCAGTACTTC.

This chain uses TRBV9 with TRBJ2-6, with 8 bases lining up with TRBD1. The V gene end was trimmed by 4 bases and the J gene end by 0 bases; junction bases not matched to a gene: 3. The CDR3 length is 16 residues. Germline V CDR1 and CDR2: SGDLS, YYNGEE. The CDR3 DNA follows: TGTGCCAGCAGCCAAGGACAGGGCTCTGGGGCCAACGTCCTGACTTTC. Its protein product is CASSQGQGSGANVLTF.

This clone was observed a few times. The chain uses TRBV3-1 (or the pseudogene TRBV3-2) and TRBJ2-3; D may be TRBD2 (6 bases). CDR1 LGHDT and CDR2 YNNKEL come from the germline V gene (reference sequence). V was shortened by 1 base and J by 6 bases, with 14 bases between the two germline ends. The CDR3 sequence is 15 residues long. As DNA, the CDR3 is TGTGCCAGCAGCCAAGGGACTACCTTCGCCGATACGCAGTATTTT. It codes for CASSQGTTFADTQYF.

The chain has TRBV29-1 and TRBJ2-1; a possible D gene is TRBD1 (5 bases). V lost 0 bases to trimming and J lost 9 bases, with 15 bases between them. This CDR3 spans 14 amino acids. CDR1 and CDR2 (germline): SQVTM, ANQGSEA. CDR3 bases: TGCAGCGTTGAAGATCTTCAAGGGGCGGCTGAGCAGTTCTTC. Translated, it gives CSVEDLQGAAEQFF.

The genes are TRBV4-1 and TRBJ1-1; D may be TRBD1 (6 bases). Germline values: CDR1 MGHRA, CDR2 YSYEKL. The CDR3 spans 14 residues. Between the trimmed V and J ends, which lost 3 bases and 0 bases, there was a span of 8 bases. Written as DNA, the CDR3 is TGCGCCAGCAGCCAGGGACACTTGAACACTGAAGCTTTCTTT. The encoded protein is CASSQGHLNTEAFF.

The gene calls are TRBV7-6 and TRBJ1-5; the D gene is possibly TRBD1 (6 bases). CDR1 SGHVS and CDR2 FNYEAQ come from the germline V gene. V was trimmed by 3 bases and J by 6 bases, leaving 15 bases between them. The CDR3 consists of 15 residues. CDR3 residues: CASSLDTGLGQPQHF. The CDR3 region has the DNA TGTGCCAGCAGCTTGGACACAGGGCTAGGTCAGCCCCAGCATTTT. Looking up the rest from reference TRBV7-6 and TRBJ1-5 gives the full variable domain: GAGVSQSPRYKVTKRGQDVALRCDPISGHVSLYWYRQALGQGPEFLTYFNYEAQQDKSGLPNDRFSAERPEGSISTLTIQRTEQRDSAMYRCASSLDTGLGQPQHFGDGTRLSIL.

The CDR3 nucleotides are TGTGCCAGTCACGGAGCGGGAGGGCCACATACGCAGTATTTT. Residues: CASHGAGGPHTQYF. The V call is TRBV28, the J call TRBJ2-3; TRBD2 aligns across 10 bases. The germline gives CDR1 MDHEN, CDR2 SYDVKM. Trimming removed 9 bases from V and 7 bases from J; junction bases left unmatched: 10. The CDR3 sequence is 14 residues long.

This chain links TRBV3-1 (or the pseudogene TRBV3-2) with TRBJ1-4, with 11 positions matching TRBD1. Looked up from germline, CDR1 is LGHDT and CDR2 is YNNKEL (reference sequence). After removal of 1 base from V and 1 base from J, the junction contained 11 bases not matched to a gene. There are 20 residues in the CDR3. CDR3: CASSQVIPRTGGRTNEKLFF. The CDR3 DNA is TGTGCCAGCAGCCAAGTAATTCCAAGGACAGGGGGCAGAACTAATGAAAAACTGTTTTTT.

The chain recombines TRBV29-1 with TRBJ2-3; possible D gene TRBD1, 6 bases. The CDR3 contains 15 residues. Looked up from germline, CDR1 is SQVTM and CDR2 is ANQGSEA. V was cut by 6 bases and J by 3 bases, with 19 bases left in between. CDR3 coding DNA: TGCAGCGTCCCCAACCCAGGGGTGGGTACAGATACGCAGTATTTT. Its protein is CSVPNPGVGTDTQYF.

This chain uses TRBV3-1 (or the pseudogene TRBV3-2) with TRBJ1-2; a weak D match, TRBD1 (6 bases). Germline loops: CDR1 LGHDT, CDR2 YNNKEL (reference sequence). Trimming removed 3 bases at V and 4 bases at J, with 9 bases between. This CDR3 is 13 amino acids long. The CDR3 protein is CASSHQGPYGYTF. The CDR3 DNA reads TGTGCCAGCAGCCATCAGGGGCCCTATGGCTACACCTTC.